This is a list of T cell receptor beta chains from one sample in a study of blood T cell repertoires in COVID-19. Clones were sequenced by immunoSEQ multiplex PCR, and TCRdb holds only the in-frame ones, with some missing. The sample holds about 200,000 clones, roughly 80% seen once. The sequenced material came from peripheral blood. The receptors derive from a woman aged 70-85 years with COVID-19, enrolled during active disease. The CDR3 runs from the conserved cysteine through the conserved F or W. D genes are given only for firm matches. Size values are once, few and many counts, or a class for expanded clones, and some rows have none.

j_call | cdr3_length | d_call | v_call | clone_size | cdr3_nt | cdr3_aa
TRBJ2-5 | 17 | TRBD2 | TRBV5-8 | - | TGTGCCAGCAGCTTTAGCGGGAGGGCCCTGTCGGGCGAGACCCAGTACTTC | CASSFSGRALSGETQYF
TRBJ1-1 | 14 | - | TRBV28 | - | TGTGCCAGCAGTACCTGGGGGGGCAACACTGAAGCTTTCTTT | CASSTWGGNTEAFF
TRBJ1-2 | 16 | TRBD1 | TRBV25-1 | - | TGTGCCAGCAGGGGATCCAACAGGGGCGAGGGCTATGGCTACACCTTC | CASRGSNRGEGYGYTF
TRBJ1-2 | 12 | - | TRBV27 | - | TGTGCCAGCAGTTTTTCTGGGGGGGTTTGGACCTTC | CASSFSGGVWTF
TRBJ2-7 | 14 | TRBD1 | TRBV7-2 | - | TGTGCCAGCAGCCGTGACAGGGTTCAGAGCGAGCAGTACTTC | CASSRDRVQSEQYF
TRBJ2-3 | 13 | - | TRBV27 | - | TGTGCCAGCAGTTCACAACCAGGGTTTCGGCGGTATTTT | CASSSQPGFRRYF
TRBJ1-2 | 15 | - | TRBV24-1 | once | TGTGCCACCAGTGGGTCCGGGGAGAAGGACTATGGCTACACCTTC | CATSGSGEKDYGYTF
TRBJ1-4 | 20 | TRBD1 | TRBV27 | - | TGTGCCAGCAGTTTAGATGGGTACTGGAGACAGGGGATGCCTAATGAAAAACTGTTTTTT | CASSLDGYWRQGMPNEKLFF
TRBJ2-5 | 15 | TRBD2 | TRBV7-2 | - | TGTGCCAGCAGCTTAGTAGCGGGAGGTTGGGAGACCCAGTACTTC | CASSLVAGGWETQYF
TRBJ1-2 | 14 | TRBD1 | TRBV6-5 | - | TGTGCCAGCAGTATCACGGGACAGGACTATGGCTACACCTTC | CASSITGQDYGYTF
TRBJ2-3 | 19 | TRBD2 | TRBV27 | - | TGTGCCAGCAGTTTATCATCTAGCGGGACCCGATCTAGCACAGATACGCAGTATTTT | CASSLSSSGTRSSTDTQYF
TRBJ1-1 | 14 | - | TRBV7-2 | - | TGTGCCAGCAGCTTAGATGCAGGGTCCACTGAAGCTTTCTTT | CASSLDAGSTEAFF
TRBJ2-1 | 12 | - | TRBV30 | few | TGTGCCTGGAAAAGCGGCTACAATGAGCAGTTCTTC | CAWKSGYNEQFF
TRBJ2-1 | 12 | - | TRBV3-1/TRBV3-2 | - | TGTGCCAGCAGCTCCCGGACTAATGAGCAGTTCTTC | CASSSRTNEQFF
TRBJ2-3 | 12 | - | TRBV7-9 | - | TGTGCCAGCAGGCTTAACGGAGATACGCAGTATTTT | CASRLNGDTQYF
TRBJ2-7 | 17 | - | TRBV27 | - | TGTGCCAGCAGCCTTGTCTCTAGCAGGGGATCATCCTACGAGCAGTACTTC | CASSLVSSRGSSYEQYF
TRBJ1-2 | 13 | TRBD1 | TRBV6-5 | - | TGTGCCAGCAGTTCACAGGGGATCAAGGGCTACACCTTC | CASSSQGIKGYTF
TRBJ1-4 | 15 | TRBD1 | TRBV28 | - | TGTGCCAGCAGTTCTCGACAGGGGGCAAGTGAAAAACTGTTTTTT | CASSSRQGASEKLFF
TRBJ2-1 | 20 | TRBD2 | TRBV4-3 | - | TGCGCCAGCAGCCCCCGAGTAGCGGGAGGAGCTATCTCCTCCTACAATGAGCAGTTCTTC | CASSPRVAGGAISSYNEQFF
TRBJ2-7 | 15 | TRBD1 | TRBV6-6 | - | TGTGCCAGCAGTTACGGGACAGGGAGCTCCTACGAGCAGTACTTC | CASSYGTGSSYEQYF
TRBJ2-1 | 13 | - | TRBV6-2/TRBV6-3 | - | TGTGCCAGCAGTGTTACTAGACTCAATGAGCAGTTCTTC | CASSVTRLNEQFF
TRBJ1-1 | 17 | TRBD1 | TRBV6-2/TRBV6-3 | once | TGTGCCAGCAGTAAGGGAGGAAAGGGGGCCTCGAACACTGAAGCTTTCTTT | CASSKGGKGASNTEAFF
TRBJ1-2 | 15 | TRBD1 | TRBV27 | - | TGTGCCAGCAGTTTCAGGGACAGGGGGAGGTATGGCTACACCTTC | CASSFRDRGRYGYTF
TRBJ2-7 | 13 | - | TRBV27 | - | TGTGCCAGCAGTCCGCGGGAAACCTACGAGCAGTACTTC | CASSPRETYEQYF
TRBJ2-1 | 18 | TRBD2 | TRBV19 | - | TGTGCCAGTAGGGGTGGTTTCTCGGGGACTAGCAGCGACAATGAGCAGTTCTTC | CASRGGFSGTSSDNEQFF
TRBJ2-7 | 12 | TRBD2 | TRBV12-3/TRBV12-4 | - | TGTGCCAGCAGTGGGAGGGTCTACGAGCAGTACTTC | CASSGRVYEQYF
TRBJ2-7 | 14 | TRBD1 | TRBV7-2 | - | TGTGCCAGCAGTCCAGGACAGGGGTCGTCCGAGCAGTACTTC | CASSPGQGSSEQYF
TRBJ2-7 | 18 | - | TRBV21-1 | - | TGTGCCAGCAGCAAAGCGACCGGGAGTCCCTCCAACTCCTACGAGCAGTACTTC | CASSKATGSPSNSYEQYF
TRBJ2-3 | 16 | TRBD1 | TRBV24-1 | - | TGTGCCACCAGTGATTTTGGCGCACAGGGGATCGATACGCAGTATTTT | CATSDFGAQGIDTQYF
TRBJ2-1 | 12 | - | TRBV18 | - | TGTGCCAGCTCAGGGGGCATGAATGAGCAGTTCTTC | CASSGGMNEQFF
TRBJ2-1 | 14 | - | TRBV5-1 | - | TGCGCCAGCAGCTTGACTAGCAGCTACAATGAGCAGTTCTTC | CASSLTSSYNEQFF